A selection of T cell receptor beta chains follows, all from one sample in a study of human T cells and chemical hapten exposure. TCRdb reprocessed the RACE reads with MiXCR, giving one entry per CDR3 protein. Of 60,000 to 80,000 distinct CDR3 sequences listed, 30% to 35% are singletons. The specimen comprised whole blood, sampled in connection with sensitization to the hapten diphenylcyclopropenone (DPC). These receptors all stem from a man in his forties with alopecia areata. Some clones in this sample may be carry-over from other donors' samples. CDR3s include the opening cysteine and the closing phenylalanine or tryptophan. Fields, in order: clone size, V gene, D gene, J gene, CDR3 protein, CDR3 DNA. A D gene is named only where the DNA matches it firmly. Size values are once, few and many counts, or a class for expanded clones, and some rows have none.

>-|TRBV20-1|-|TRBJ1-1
CSAQGSLNTEAFF
TGCAGTGCTCAAGGGAGTTTGAACACTGAAGCTTTCTTT
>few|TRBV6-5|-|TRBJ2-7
CASSHSGLQERYEQYF
TGTGCCAGCAGTCATTCGGGACTCCAGGAGCGCTACGAGCAGTACTTC
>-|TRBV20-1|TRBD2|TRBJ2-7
CSAPRTRTYEQYF
TGCAGTGCTCCCAGGACTAGGACCTACGAGCAGTACTTC
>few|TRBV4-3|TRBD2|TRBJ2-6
CASSQVTSASGANVLTF
TGCGCCAGCAGCCAGGTCACTAGCGCCTCTGGGGCCAACGTCCTGACTTTC
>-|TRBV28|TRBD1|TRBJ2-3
CASAKTGSTDTQYF
TGTGCCAGTGCTAAGACAGGGAGCACAGATACGCAGTATTTT
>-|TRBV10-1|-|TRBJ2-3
CASSERGNTDTQYF
TGCGCCAGCAGTGAGCGGGGAAACACAGATACGCAGTATTTT
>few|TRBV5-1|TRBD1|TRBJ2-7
CASSQTGVSYEQYF
TGCGCCAGCAGCCAAACAGGGGTCTCCTACGAGCAGTACTTC
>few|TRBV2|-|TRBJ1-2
CASMLGADGYTF
TGTGCCAGCATGCTGGGGGCGGATGGCTACACCTTC
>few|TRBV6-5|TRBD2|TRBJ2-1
CASSYSVWLAGGPNRDEQFF
TGTGCCAGCAGTTACTCGGTTTGGCTAGCGGGAGGGCCAAATCGGGATGAGCAGTTCTTC
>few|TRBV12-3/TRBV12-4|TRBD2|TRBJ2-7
CASSQTTSGSLGYEQYF
TGTGCCAGCAGTCAGACGACTAGCGGGAGCCTTGGGTACGAGCAGTACTTC
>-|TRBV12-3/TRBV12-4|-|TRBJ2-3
CASSSRQTGVAADTQYF
TGTGCCAGCAGTTCCCGGCAGACGGGAGTTGCCGCAGATACGCAGTATTTT
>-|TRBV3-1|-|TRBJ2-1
CASSQDPAAEKEFF
TGTGCCAGCAGCCAAGACCCAGCGGCTGAAAAGGAGTTCTTC
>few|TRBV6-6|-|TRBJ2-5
CASSSPGPPKETQYF
TGTGCCAGCAGTTCCCCGGGGCCCCCGAAAGAGACCCAGTACTTC
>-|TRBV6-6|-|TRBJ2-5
CASSYSGSQETQYF
TGTGCCAGCAGTTACTCCGGCAGCCAAGAGACCCAGTACTTC
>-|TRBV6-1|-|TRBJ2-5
CASRPSPGGETQYF
TGTGCCAGCAGACCCTCGCCTGGAGGAGAGACCCAGTACTTC
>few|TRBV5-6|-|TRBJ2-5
CASSLTYQETQYF
TGTGCCAGCAGCTTGACCTACCAAGAGACCCAGTACTTC
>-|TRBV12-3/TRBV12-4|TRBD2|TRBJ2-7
CASSTLAGASSYEQYF
TGTGCCAGCAGTACCTTAGCGGGAGCGTCCTCCTACGAGCAGTACTTC
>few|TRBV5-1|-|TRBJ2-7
CASSQSGGSYEQYF
TGCGCCAGCAGCCAATCAGGGGGGTCCTACGAGCAGTACTTC
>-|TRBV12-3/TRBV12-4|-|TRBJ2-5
CASSLVAGPGETQYF
TGTGCCAGCAGTTTAGTGGCAGGGCCTGGGGAGACCCAGTACTTC
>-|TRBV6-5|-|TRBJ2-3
CASSADPARTDTQYF
TGTGCCAGCAGTGCGGACCCGGCACGCACAGATACGCAGTATTTT
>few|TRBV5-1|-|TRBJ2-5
CASSLQGPQETQYF
TGCGCCAGCAGCTTGCAAGGCCCTCAAGAGACCCAGTACTTC
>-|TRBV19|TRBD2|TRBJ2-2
CASKVAGGLDTGELFF
TGTGCCAGTAAGGTAGCGGGAGGTCTGGACACCGGGGAGCTGTTTTTT
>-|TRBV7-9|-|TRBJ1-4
CASRFDGSHEKLFF
TGTGCCAGCAGATTCGACGGATCCCATGAAAAACTGTTTTTT
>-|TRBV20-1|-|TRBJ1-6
CSARLRTERNSPLHF
TGCAGTGCTAGACTCCGGACGGAACGTAATTCACCCCTCCACTTT
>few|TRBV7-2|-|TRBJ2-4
CASSWDWGAKNIQYF
TGTGCCAGCAGCTGGGACTGGGGGGCCAAAAACATTCAGTACTTC
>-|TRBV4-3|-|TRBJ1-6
CASSQDSNSPLHF
TGCGCCAGCAGCCAAGACTCCAATTCACCCCTCCACTTT
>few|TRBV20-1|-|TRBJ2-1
CSARDPGGPRQQFF
TGCAGTGCTAGAGACCCGGGCGGCCCTAGGCAGCAGTTCTTC